These T cell receptor beta chains were read from a single sample in a study of T-cell reconstitution after alpha-beta-depleted transplantation in children. Using its own MiXCR run on the PCR reads, TCRdb lists one record per CDR3 protein. The sample lists over 200,000 distinct CDR3 sequences; 9.5% to 13% were seen once. Sequences were derived from PBMCs, sampled before TCRalphabeta/CD19-depleted stem cell transplant. Receptors were obtained from a child less than two years old with acute myeloid leukemia, due to receive a stem cell transplant. CDR3s leave out the opening cysteine and the closing phenylalanine or tryptophan. Each record gives: CDR3 length, V gene, J gene, CDR3 protein.

>11|TRBV9|TRBJ1-1
ASSGGRDTEAF
>11|TRBV29-1|TRBJ2-1
SVENVQGNEQF
>13|TRBV4-1|TRBJ2-2
ASSQDLSGRGELF
>12|TRBV5-1|TRBJ1-2
ASSLTGNNYGYT
>12|TRBV11-3|TRBJ1-1
ASSLRIRNTEAF
>10|TRBV7-9|TRBJ1-2
ASSSRGIGYT
>6|TRBV12-3/TRBV12-4|TRBJ1-1
ASNPSS
>9|TRBV20-1|TRBJ2-1
SAIQGNEQF
>12|TRBV20-1|TRBJ1-6
SARYPRANSPLH
>9|TRBV12-3/TRBV12-4|TRBJ2-5
ASRRGETQY
>12|TRBV2|TRBJ1-1
ASKGGNVDTEAF
>12|TRBV5-1|TRBJ2-1
ASSLGQGHNEQF
>13|TRBV10-3|TRBJ1-5
AISDEGPRNQPQH
>11|TRBV28|TRBJ2-7
ASSKQAPYEQY
>10|TRBV20-1|TRBJ2-7
SARGTVYEQY
>10|TRBV29-1|TRBJ2-2
SVIGGFGELF
>13|TRBV20-1|TRBJ1-5
SAPPAGLSNQPQH
>15|TRBV4-3|TRBJ2-3
ASSQDGGLASRSAQY
>10|TRBV6-6|TRBJ2-7
ASSYIGSEQY
>13|TRBV5-1|TRBJ2-7
ASSIQRGSSYEQY
>13|TRBV19|TRBJ2-7
ASSFASFDRVEQY
>10|TRBV20-1|TRBJ2-1
SAIRAGSEQF
>15|TRBV25-1|TRBJ2-3
ASSALLAEGGTDTQY
>9|TRBV20-1|TRBJ2-7
SARLDGEQY
>13|TRBV2|TRBJ2-3
ASSPAGAGTDTQY
>19|TRBV6-1|TRBJ2-1
ASSEAYPGLAALRAYNEQF
>11|TRBV18|TRBJ1-2
ASSPRQVYGYT
>14|TRBV7-8|TRBJ1-1
ASSSGTGASWTEAF
>13|TRBV6-2/TRBV6-3|TRBJ2-2
ASSQDSLNTGELF
>10|TRBV6-1|TRBJ2-1
ASSEVGDEQF
>12|TRBV5-1|TRBJ1-6
ASSPWGGGSPLH
>14|TRBV18|TRBJ2-2
ASSPTSSPPTGELF
>12|TRBV27|TRBJ2-5
ASKPLAGQETQY
>13|TRBV12-3/TRBV12-4|TRBJ2-2
ASSFSYHGTGELF
>10|TRBV25-1|TRBJ1-6
ASSGLFSPLH
>13|TRBV5-1|TRBJ2-1
ASRTGTGAWNEQF
>12|TRBV20-1|TRBJ2-7
SARGGGSLYEQY
>14|TRBV7-2|TRBJ1-1
ASSLYRGGADTEAF
>12|TRBV20-1|TRBJ2-7
SARGPSGGYEQY
>13|TRBV9|TRBJ2-3
ASSPGTYSTDTQY
>9|TRBV12-3/TRBV12-4|TRBJ2-7
ASSVAYEQY
>13|TRBV19|TRBJ2-3
ASRMGQSVTDTQY
>16|TRBV6-2/TRBV6-3|TRBJ2-1
ASTSYPFWGPTYNEQF
>11|TRBV6-2/TRBV6-3|TRBJ2-1
ASSYPEGGEQF
>14|TRBV5-1|TRBJ2-2
ASSPLATSNTGELF
>13|TRBV20-1|TRBJ2-6
SARVTGSGANVLT
>13|TRBV20-1|TRBJ2-5
SARWGGRVQETQY
>17|TRBV19|TRBJ2-1
ASSISVSTSGSSYNEQF
>15|TRBV20-1|TRBJ1-5
SARVAGGQGQYQPQH
>14|TRBV10-3|TRBJ1-6
AISEWGDRVNSPLH
>14|TRBV10-3|TRBJ2-4
AISESQGLAKNIQY
>12|TRBV14|TRBJ2-7
ASKPKGPRYEQY
>12|TRBV5-1|TRBJ2-2
ASSFRGNTGELF
>13|TRBV11-2|TRBJ2-5
AGSLVASGQETQY
>17|TRBV20-1|TRBJ2-2
SPAPGLAGGLANTGELF